Sequencing of this T cell receptor beta chain was carried out in a study of T cells in Graves' hyperthyroidism and ophthalmopathy. The study, taken as a whole, reports: The model anticipated ophthalmopathy a median around six months pre-onset. Separation of ophthalmopathy from stable hyperthyroidism was achieved by a 13 V-J model.

Authors of the study amplified TCR beta CDR3 regions from RNA transcripts. An initial round of RT-PCR targeting the TCR CDR3 relied on the HTBI primer set. One entry per CDR3 protein results from TCRdb running MiXCR on the multiplex PCR reads. The repertoire consists of fewer than 600,000 distinct CDR3 sequences, with 13% to 15% occurring once and the leading ten covering more than 11%. Stability of Graves' hyperthyroidism was defined as absent ophthalmopathy progression within 18 months. Hyperthyroidism in the patients, aged 18 to 65, was newly diagnosed and under 2 months in duration. This clonotype has ten or more counts. Its antigen is currently unknown. The receptor was isolated from a woman in her 40s with Graves' hyperthyroidism. Sample: blood.

The CDR3 sequence is CASSPSRAAQTYEQYF. The CDR3 nucleotides read TGTGCCAGCAGTCCATCCCGCGCAGCCCAGACCTACGAGCAGTACTTC. The chain recombines TRBV6-1 with TRBJ2-7; D is ambiguous. Germline values: CDR1 MNHNS, CDR2 SASEGT. The CDR3 runs 16 residues. V shed 5 bases and J shed 2 bases, with 19 bases lying between them.